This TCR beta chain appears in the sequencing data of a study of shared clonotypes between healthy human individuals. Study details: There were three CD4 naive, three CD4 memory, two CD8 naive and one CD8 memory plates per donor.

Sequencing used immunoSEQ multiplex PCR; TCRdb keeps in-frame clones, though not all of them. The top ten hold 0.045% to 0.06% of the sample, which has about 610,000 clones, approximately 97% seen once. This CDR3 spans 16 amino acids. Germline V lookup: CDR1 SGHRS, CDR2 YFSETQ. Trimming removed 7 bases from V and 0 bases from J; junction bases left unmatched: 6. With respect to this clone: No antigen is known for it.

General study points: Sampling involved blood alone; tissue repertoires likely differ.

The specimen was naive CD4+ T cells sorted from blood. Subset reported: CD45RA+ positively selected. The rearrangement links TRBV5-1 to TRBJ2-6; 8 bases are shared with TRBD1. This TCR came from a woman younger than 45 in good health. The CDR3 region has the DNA TGCGCCAGCGGCCAGGGGGCACTCTCTGGGGCCAACGTCCTGACTTTC. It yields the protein CASGQGALSGANVLTF.